Presented here are 14 T cell receptor beta chains from one specimen sequenced in a study of shared clonotypes between healthy human individuals. Using immunoSEQ multiplex PCR, the repertoire was profiled, and TCRdb retains in-frame clones only, with some absent. The sample yields some 1 million clones, about 76% seen once. The sequenced sample consisted of memory CD4+ T cells sorted from blood. Subset described: CD45RA-negative fraction. The receptors were gathered from a man aged 18 to 30 in good health.

This clone appeared a single time. The V gene is TRBV5-1, the J gene TRBJ2-7; 8 nucleotides match TRBD1. This CDR3 has 14 residues. V trimming: 0 bases; J trimming: 7 bases; junction bases outside the gene matches: 6. Germline values: CDR1 SGHRS, CDR2 YFSETQ. This CDR3 is CASSLGQGAREQYF. CDR3 coding DNA: TGCGCCAGCAGCTTGGGGCAGGGGGCGCGGGAGCAGTACTTC.

The CDR3 bases are TGTGCCAGCAGCCAAGGGGGCGGGAGTTCACCCCTCCACTTT. It translates to CASSQGGGSSPLHF. The chain employs TRBV7-9 and TRBJ1-6; 7 bases are a match to TRBD1. Germline V gene data show CDR1 as SEHNR and CDR2 as FQNEAQ (reference sequence). V gave up 5 bases and J gave up 9 bases; unmatched junction bases: 7. The CDR3 totals 14 residues.

Remarks on this clone: Other DNA sequences within the sample encode an identical CDR3. This chain uses TRBV5-6 with TRBJ2-6; D gene uncertain. V was trimmed by 0 bases and J by 4 bases, leaving 8 bases between them. Germline CDR1 and CDR2: SGHDT and YYEEEE. CDR3 length: 15 amino acids. CDR3 sequence reads: CASSLEGSGANVLTF. DNA of the CDR3: TGTGCCAGCAGCTTGGAGGGATCCGGGGCCAACGTCCTGACTTTC.

The genes are TRBV2 and TRBJ2-7, with a weak D call TRBD2 (5 bases). The CDR3 has 14 amino acids. Germline loops: CDR1 SNHLY, CDR2 FYNNEI. The V gene lost 7 bases and the J gene lost 1 base, with 14 bases spanning the gap. The CDR3 sequence is CASKSGYQSYEQYF. The DNA for the CDR3 is TGTGCCAGCAAATCGGGATACCAGTCCTACGAGCAGTACTTC.

Details on this clone: With a much larger clone just one base away, this may be a read error. The gene calls are TRBV5-1 and TRBJ1-2, with TRBD1 matching 10 bases. CDR1 and CDR2 (germline): SGHRS, YFSETQ. This CDR3 spans 14 amino acids. After removal of 4 bases from V and 3 bases from J, the junction contained 3 bases not matched to a gene. CDR3 DNA sequence: TGCGCCAGCAGCGAAGGACAGGGGGACTATGGCTACACCTTC. This translates into CASSEGQGDYGYTF.

This clone appeared once. Other DNA sequences in the sample encode the same CDR3. This chain connects TRBV5-1 to TRBJ2-3; D is uncertain. Trimming removed 7 bases from V and 0 bases from J, with 9 bases in between. This CDR3 contains 13 residues. CDR1 and CDR2 from the germline V gene are SGHRS and YFSETQ. As DNA, the CDR3 is TGCGCCAGCTCGGAACCTAGCACAGATACGCAGTATTTT. Translated, it gives CASSEPSTDTQYF. Full variable domain (remainder filled in from reference TRBV5-1 and TRBJ2-3): KAGVTQTPRYLIKTRGQQVTLSCSPISGHRSVSWYQQTPGQGLQFLFEYFSETQRNKGNFPGRFSGRQFSNSRSEMNVSTLELGDSALYLCASSEPSTDTQYFGPGTRLTVL.

Worth noting for this clone: One junction end does not reproduce the germline sequence, and a read error may be involved. The J gene is TRBJ1-1, the V gene TRBV9; 9 positions match TRBD1. The CDR3 sequence is 17 residues long. Germline CDR1 and CDR2: SGDLS and YYNGEE. Here the CDR3 DNA reads TGTGCCACCAGCAGGGGGGGACAGGGTCTCAGGGGCACTGAAGCTTTCTTT. Its translation is CATSRGGQGLRGTEAFF.

The chain has TRBV6-5 and TRBJ1-5, with D perhaps matching TRBD1 (5 bases). Trimming shortened V by 6 bases and J by 4 bases, and 13 bases separated the two germline ends. The CDR3 covers 14 residues. The germline V gene encodes CDR1 MNHEY and CDR2 SVGAGI. CDR3 DNA sequence: TGTGCCAGCAGATCAGGGCATTTTAATCAGCCCCAGCATTTT. Amino acids: CASRSGHFNQPQHF.

The chain employs TRBV5-1 and TRBJ1-4; 9 positions agree with TRBD1. Germline values: CDR1 SGHRS, CDR2 YFSETQ. Trimming removed 4 bases from V and 8 bases from J; junction bases left unmatched: 12. The CDR3 extends over 16 amino acids. As DNA, the CDR3 is TGCGCCAGCAGCGTATTGGCCGGGACAGGGCAAGAAAAACTGTTTTTT. Protein sequence: CASSVLAGTGQEKLFF.

The rearrangement uses TRBV7-2 and TRBJ2-1, with TRBD2 matching over 10 bases. CDR1 and CDR2 from the germline V gene are SGHTA and FQGNSA. V shed 2 bases and J 0 bases; nucleotides not matched to a gene: 4. The CDR3 has 17 residues. CDR3 sequence (DNA): TGTGCCAGCAGCTTACAAGCTAGCGGGAGCTCCTACAATGAGCAGTTCTTC. Its protein is CASSLQASGSSYNEQFF.

This sequence joins TRBV5-4 and TRBJ1-6, with D hard to call. The germline V gene encodes CDR1 SGHNT and CDR2 YYREEE (reference sequence). Trimming took 4 bases from V and 10 from J, leaving 18 bases between them. The CDR3 covers 15 residues. The chain's CDR3 is CASSPNSGRESPLHF. Here the CDR3 DNA reads TGTGCCAGCAGCCCAAACTCGGGAAGGGAGTCACCCCTCCACTTT.

The V gene is TRBV9, the J gene TRBJ2-3; 11 positions agree with TRBD2. This CDR3 has 16 residues. From germline, CDR1 is SGDLS and CDR2 YYNGEE. V dropped 4 bases and J dropped 2; count of bases not matched to a gene: 6. This chain's CDR3 is CASSPLAGGPTDTQYF. The DNA for the CDR3 is TGTGCCAGCAGCCCCCTAGCGGGGGGCCCCACAGATACGCAGTATTTT.

The sample holds one count of this clone. Here the CDR3 DNA reads TGCGCCAGCAGCGGGAGGGGGAGAGTGGGGGAAAAACTGTTTTTT. Its translation is CASSGRGRVGEKLFF. The V gene is TRBV4-1, the J gene TRBJ1-4, with D possibly matching TRBD1 (6 bases). Trimming stripped 5 bases from V and 8 bases from J, with 18 bases between. Germline V gene data show CDR1 as MGHRA and CDR2 as YSYEKL. The CDR3 loop spans 15 amino acids.

The chain has TRBV15 and TRBJ2-5; either TRBD1 or TRBD2 may fit D (5 bases each). The V gene's germline CDR1 is LNHNV and CDR2 YYDKDF (reference sequence). The V end lost 5 bases, the J end lost 0 bases, and 25 bases lay between the germline ends. This CDR3 region has 19 residues. In nucleotides, the CDR3 is TGTGCCACCAGCCCCCAGGGAGCCTGGACAAGGGCCCACCAAGAGACCCAGTACTTC. Translating gives CATSPQGAWTRAHQETQYF.